The 18 T cell receptor beta chains reported below all come from one sample, sequenced in a study of siplizumab effects on memory and regulatory T cells. Produced via immunoSEQ multiplex PCR; TCRdb's table is partial and in-frame only. The sample shows over 90,000 clones, roughly 92% of them seen only once. Sequencing was done on a sample of CD4+ T cells sorted from blood. The receptor set was obtained from a human donor in good health.

Note on this clone: The same CDR3 arises from other DNA sequences in this sample as well. The CDR3 spells CASSIMDTQYF. In nucleotides, the CDR3 is TGTGCCAGTAGTATTATGGATACGCAGTATTTT. The chain employs TRBV19 and TRBJ2-3; D gene ambiguous. The V end lost 3 bases, the J end lost 6 bases, and 4 bases lay between the germline ends. The CDR3 runs to 11 residues. CDR1 is LNHDA, CDR2 SQIVND, per germline (reference sequence). Supplemented by reference TRBV19 and TRBJ2-3, the full variable domain reads DGGITQSPKYLFRKEGQNVTLSCEQNLNHDAMYWYRQDPGQGLRLIYYSQIVNDFQKGDIAEGYSVSREKKESFPLTVTSAQKNPTAFYLCASSIMDTQYFGPGTRLTVL.

The chain employs TRBV28 and TRBJ2-7, with a possible D match to TRBD2 (6 bases). The ends were cut back, 6 bases at V and 3 bases at J, with 9 bases in the middle. Per the germline V gene, CDR1 is MDHEN and CDR2 is SYDVKM. This CDR3 contains 12 residues. In DNA form, the CDR3 reads TGTGCCAGCAGGCCGGACTACTACGAGCAGTACTTC. It yields the protein CASRPDYYEQYF.

The chain carries TRBV27 and TRBJ1-1; 7 bases fit TRBD1. Germline V gives CDR1 MNHEY, CDR2 SMNVEV (reference sequence). V lost 9 bases to trimming and J lost 0 bases; unmatched junction nucleotides: 4. The CDR3 contains 13 residues. CDR3 nucleotide sequence: TGTGCCAGTACACAGGGGATGAACACTGAAGCTTTCTTT. It is translated as CASTQGMNTEAFF.

The chain uses TRBV29-1 and TRBJ2-1; D might be TRBD1 (5 bases). The CDR3 totals 13 residues. V was pared by 6 bases and J by 6 bases, with 15 bases between. CDR1 is SQVTM, CDR2 ANQGSEA, per germline. The chain's CDR3 is CSVRGGKGNEQFF. The CDR3 DNA reads as TGCAGCGTAAGGGGTGGGAAAGGCAATGAGCAGTTCTTC.

This chain joins TRBV6-1 and TRBJ1-5; D unclear. This CDR3 is built from 12 residues. Trimming pared 0 bases from V and 12 bases from J, leaving 9 bases between. Germline CDR1 MNHNS, CDR2 SASEGT. CDR3 DNA: TGTGCCAGCAGTGAAGCTCGAGACCTCCAGCATTTT. Its protein is CASSEARDLQHF.

The CDR3 sequence is CASSPFATGARSSYNEQFF. The CDR3 DNA sequence: TGTGCCAGTAGTCCTTTTGCGACAGGGGCCCGTAGCTCCTACAATGAGCAGTTCTTC. The rearrangement joins TRBV19 to TRBJ2-1, with 8 bases aligning to TRBD1. V shed 5 bases and J 0 bases; nucleotides not matched to a gene: 15. The CDR3 sequence is 19 residues long. Germline lookup yields CDR1 LNHDA and CDR2 SQIVND (reference sequence).

The gene calls are TRBV18 and TRBJ2-1, with TRBD2 identical over 11 bases. CDR1 KGHSH and CDR2 LQKENI come from the germline V gene. This CDR3 is 19 amino acids long. With 3 bases clipped from V and 8 bases from J, the junction kept 18 bases outside the gene matches. CDR3: CASSPLPIAGGPERDEQFF. The CDR3 DNA reads TGTGCCAGCTCACCGTTACCTATAGCGGGAGGGCCTGAGCGAGATGAGCAGTTCTTC. Combining the CDR3 with reference TRBV18 and TRBJ2-1 gives the whole variable domain NAGVMQNPRHLVRRRGQEARLRCSPMKGHSHVYWYRQLPEEGLKFMVYLQKENIIDESGMPKERFSAEFPKEGPSILRIQQVVRGDSAAYFCASSPLPIAGGPERDEQFFGPGTRLTVL.

This chain connects TRBV4-2 to TRBJ2-6; D may be TRBD1 or TRBD2 (5 bases each). The CDR3 runs to 17 residues. V dropped 5 bases and J dropped 0 bases, with 14 bases sitting between them. Germline V gene data show CDR1 as LGHNA and CDR2 as YNFKEQ. CDR3 sequence (DNA): TGTGCCAGCAGCTCCGGGACGGGTTACTCTGGGGCCAACGTCCTGACTTTC. Its protein is CASSSGTGYSGANVLTF.

This clone was recorded only once. The genes are TRBV4-1 and TRBJ2-5; the D gene is possibly TRBD2 (5 bases). The germline V gene encodes CDR1 MGHRA and CDR2 YSYEKL. Trimming pared 3 bases from V and 5 bases from J, leaving 10 bases between. The CDR3 is 13 residues long. The CDR3 DNA is TGCGCCAGCAGCCAGGGAGTTTTGGAGACCCAGTACTTC. It encodes CASSQGVLETQYF.

This chain connects TRBV6-5 to TRBJ2-1; D ambiguous. Germline V gives CDR1 MNHEY, CDR2 SVGAGI. Between the trimmed V and J ends, which lost 0 bases and 11 bases, there was a span of 8 bases. The CDR3 extends over 12 amino acids. The CDR3 DNA reads TGTGCCAGCAGTTACTCGGGCGAGAAGCAGTTCTTC. This codes for CASSYSGEKQFF.

This chain joins TRBV7-9 and TRBJ2-7, with TRBD2 as a possible D gene (5 bases). V gave up 5 bases and J gave up 4 bases, with 9 bases separating them. The CDR3 runs to 12 residues. Germline V gene sequence: CDR1 SEHNR, CDR2 FQNEAQ (reference sequence). CDR3 bases: TGTGCCAGCAGCGGGAGTTATTACGAGCAGTACTTC. It specifies CASSGSYYEQYF. The entire variable domain, with the rest obtained from reference TRBV7-9 and TRBJ2-7, is as follows: DTGVSQNPRHKITKRGQNVTFRCDPISEHNRLYWYRQTLGQGPEFLTYFQNEAQLEKSRLLSDRFSAERPKGSFSTLEIQRTEQGDSAMYLCASSGSYYEQYFGPGTRLTVT.

V is TRBV10-3 and J is TRBJ2-3; 12 bases match TRBD2. Losses at the gene ends were 2 bases for V and 4 bases for J; bases not matched to a gene: 10. This CDR3 region has 18 residues. The V gene's germline CDR1 is ENHRY and CDR2 SYGVKD. Written as DNA, the CDR3 is TGTGCCATCAGTGAGGCGGGGAGACTAGCGGGAGTCCCAGATACGCAGTATTTT. Translating it yields CAISEAGRLAGVPDTQYF.

The chain employs TRBV30 and TRBJ1-5; D is perhaps TRBD1 (5 bases). With 5 bases removed from V and 1 base from J, the gap between germline ends came to 9 bases. This CDR3 spans 13 amino acids. CDR1 and CDR2 (germline): GTSNPN, SVGIG (reference sequence). CDR3 sequence (DNA): TGTGCCTGGGAGCAGGGAAGCAATCAGCCCCAGCATTTT. Its translation: CAWEQGSNQPQHF. The full variable domain, its missing parts supplied by reference TRBV30 and TRBJ1-5, is SQTIHQWPATLVQPVGSPLSLECTVEGTSNPNLYWYRQAAGRGLQLLFYSVGIGQISSEVPQNLSASRPQDRQFILSSKKLLLSDSGFYLCAWEQGSNQPQHFGDGTRLSIL.

V gene TRBV5-4 combines with J gene TRBJ1-6; 7 bases are shared with TRBD1. Per the germline V gene, CDR1 is SGHNT and CDR2 is YYREEE (reference sequence). The V and J ends lost 4 bases and 9 bases, in that order; junction bases with no gene match: 4. The CDR3 sequence is 13 residues long. The CDR3 sequence: CASSRSGGSPLHF. CDR3 nucleotide sequence: TGTGCCAGCAGCCGATCAGGGGGTTCACCCCTCCACTTT.

The rearrangement uses TRBV2 and TRBJ2-5, with a possible D match to TRBD2 (6 bases). Deletions cut 6 bases from V and 5 bases from J, with 16 bases between. The CDR3 covers 14 residues. Germline V gene data show CDR1 as SNHLY and CDR2 as FYNNEI. CDR3 bases: TGTGCCAGCAGCCTGGGAGGATTTGTCGAGACCCAGTACTTC. Translated: CASSLGGFVETQYF. The whole variable domain, remainder taken from reference TRBV2 and TRBJ2-5, is EPEVTQTPSHQVTQMGQEVILRCVPISNHLYFYWYRQILGQKVEFLVSFYNNEISEKSEIFDDQFSVERPDGSNFTLKIRSTKLEDSAMYFCASSLGGFVETQYFGPGTRLLVL.

This clone was counted a single time. The chain is built from TRBV6-5 and TRBJ2-5; D is ambiguous. In germline, CDR1 is MNHEY, CDR2 SVGAGI. The CDR3 has 11 residues. Trimming took off 8 bases at V and 5 bases at J, with 9 bases between the two ends. In DNA form, the CDR3 reads TGTGCCAGCGGAAGCGAGGAGACCCAGTACTTC. It encodes CASGSEETQYF.

This chain connects TRBV27 to TRBJ2-2; the D gene is possibly TRBD1 (6 bases). The CDR3 extends over 18 amino acids. The V and J ends lost 0 bases and 1 base respectively, with 15 bases between them. The V gene's germline CDR1 is MNHEY and CDR2 SMNVEV (reference sequence). The CDR3 protein is CASSLSWRTDLNTGELFF. In DNA form, the CDR3 reads TGTGCCAGCAGTTTATCGTGGAGGACAGACCTGAACACCGGGGAGCTGTTTTTT.

The chain employs TRBV7-3 and TRBJ2-1; 7 bases align to TRBD1. The junction had 9 bases not matched to a gene; V was cut back by 3 bases and J by 7 bases. Germline lookup yields CDR1 SGHTA and CDR2 FQGTGA. The CDR3 has 15 residues. The CDR3 coding sequence is TGTGCCAGCAGCTTTGGACAGGACTTAAGAAATGAGCAGTTCTTC. This encodes CASSFGQDLRNEQFF.